Listed below are T cell receptor beta chains from one sample, sequenced in a study of cytomegalovirus exposure and HLA in healthy donors. Measured with immunoSEQ multiplex PCR; TCRdb has only the in-frame clones, and not every one. The sample records approximately 150,000 clones, approximately 85% being singletons. Sample: PBMCs. These receptors all come from a young man in good health and CMV-seropositive. Both conserved end residues are trimmed from each CDR3. The order of the fields is J gene, V gene, D gene, CDR3 protein. A D gene is named only where the DNA matches it firmly.

J: TRBJ2-1; V: TRBV7-9; D: TRBD2; CDR3: SSSLGSIGAGGREQF
J: TRBJ1-1; V: TRBV7-9; D: .; CDR3: ASSPRTGAMNTEAF
J: TRBJ2-1; V: TRBV7-9; D: TRBD2; CDR3: ASSLREGRGDEQF
J: TRBJ1-6; V: TRBV18; D: TRBD1; CDR3: ASSLQRQGQKGSYNSPLH
J: TRBJ2-1; V: TRBV25-1; D: .; CDR3: ASSEFIPQGKGYNEQF
J: TRBJ2-1; V: TRBV19; D: .; CDR3: ASSGLQGHYNEQF
J: TRBJ1-2; V: TRBV7-9; D: TRBD1; CDR3: ASSAGQVSST
J: TRBJ2-5; V: TRBV7-9; D: .; CDR3: SSSSWATNQETQY
J: TRBJ2-5; V: TRBV7-2; D: TRBD2; CDR3: ASSLRGPLAGIEETQY
J: TRBJ2-3; V: TRBV7-3; D: TRBD2; CDR3: ASSLRLAGPWGYSTDTQY
J: TRBJ1-3; V: TRBV5-6; D: TRBD1; CDR3: ASSRDRTGNTIY
J: TRBJ1-5; V: TRBV19; D: .; CDR3: ASTPLPRNSNQPQH
J: TRBJ1-1; V: TRBV12-5; D: .; CDR3: ASGPTAVLDTEAF
J: TRBJ2-1; V: TRBV29-1; D: TRBD2; CDR3: SVERLADNEQF
J: TRBJ1-1; V: TRBV7-9; D: .; CDR3: ASSSSPDRMNTEAF
J: TRBJ2-1; V: TRBV18; D: TRBD2; CDR3: ASSLGGGAGVPSEQF
J: TRBJ2-5; V: TRBV18; D: .; CDR3: ASSLAETQY
J: TRBJ1-1; V: TRBV20-1; D: TRBD1; CDR3: SAPAGGRTF
J: TRBJ1-3; V: TRBV7-8; D: TRBD1; CDR3: ASSSRTGGASGNTIY
J: TRBJ2-3; V: TRBV11-2; D: TRBD2; CDR3: ASSSPLTSGSTDTQY
J: TRBJ2-7; V: TRBV7-2; D: .; CDR3: ASSHLPHRASSYEQY
J: TRBJ1-1; V: TRBV18; D: .; CDR3: ASSPDSAEAF
J: TRBJ1-1; V: TRBV28; D: .; CDR3: AGNTGPTEAF
J: TRBJ1-4; V: TRBV5-6; D: .; CDR3: ASSLLVAGLTTNEKLF
J: TRBJ2-3; V: TRBV6-4; D: .; CDR3: ASSQQGFSTDTQY
J: TRBJ2-1; V: TRBV2; D: TRBD2; CDR3: ASSDGVSGRGGEQF
J: TRBJ1-5; V: TRBV18; D: TRBD1; CDR3: ASSPQTGGNQPQH
J: TRBJ2-2; V: TRBV11-2; D: .; CDR3: ATEEEDAGELF
J: TRBJ2-5; V: TRBV7-8; D: TRBD2; CDR3: ASSPGTSGQETQY
J: TRBJ2-3; V: TRBV7-9; D: .; CDR3: ASTYRHTDTQY
J: .; V: TRBV9; D: TRBD1; CDR3: ASSSGTESYEQY
J: TRBJ2-1; V: TRBV7-9; D: .; CDR3: ASSLNRAGYNEQF
J: TRBJ2-3; V: TRBV5-8; D: TRBD2; CDR3: ASSLQKLAISTDTQY
J: TRBJ2-3; V: TRBV29-1; D: TRBD2; CDR3: SATTGLAGDTQY
J: TRBJ2-1; V: TRBV19; D: TRBD2; CDR3: ASSIDSGTNSYNEQF
J: TRBJ1-1; V: TRBV6-1; D: .; CDR3: ASYPLQGWAF
J: TRBJ2-3; V: TRBV7-8; D: .; CDR3: ASSLGGADTQY
J: TRBJ2-1; V: TRBV5-1; D: .; CDR3: ASSLSGSYNEQF
J: TRBJ2-4; V: TRBV19; D: .; CDR3: ASSITGWDIQY
J: TRBJ1-1; V: TRBV2; D: TRBD1; CDR3: ASRDKGTENTEAF
J: TRBJ2-5; V: TRBV10-3; D: TRBD2; CDR3: AIRDPSGATRETQY
J: TRBJ2-1; V: TRBV9; D: .; CDR3: ASSLRKGVGNNEQF
J: TRBJ1-2; V: TRBV6-1; D: .; CDR3: ASSENVGGGGGYT
J: TRBJ2-7; V: TRBV25-1; D: .; CDR3: ASSEGVREQY
J: TRBJ2-5; V: TRBV5-1; D: .; CDR3: ASSPTQGSETQY
J: TRBJ2-3; V: TRBV11-2; D: .; CDR3: ASSLVATPGATDTQY
J: TRBJ1-5; V: TRBV5-1; D: .; CDR3: ASSLGGYSNQPQH
J: TRBJ2-3; V: TRBV6-1; D: .; CDR3: ASGKTGADTDTQY
J: TRBJ2-2; V: TRBV7-9; D: .; CDR3: ASSWSTGELF
J: TRBJ2-7; V: TRBV11-2; D: TRBD2; CDR3: ASSFGPGLGAYEQY
J: TRBJ1-1; V: TRBV7-9; D: .; CDR3: SSSFGEMNTEAF
J: TRBJ2-1; V: TRBV29-1; D: .; CDR3: SVENPGIGQF
J: TRBJ1-2; V: TRBV5-5; D: .; CDR3: ASSLSPWQDYGYT
J: TRBJ1-1; V: TRBV7-6; D: .; CDR3: ASSLGGQDEAF
J: TRBJ2-5; V: TRBV7-3; D: TRBD2; CDR3: ASSPLAGVGETQY